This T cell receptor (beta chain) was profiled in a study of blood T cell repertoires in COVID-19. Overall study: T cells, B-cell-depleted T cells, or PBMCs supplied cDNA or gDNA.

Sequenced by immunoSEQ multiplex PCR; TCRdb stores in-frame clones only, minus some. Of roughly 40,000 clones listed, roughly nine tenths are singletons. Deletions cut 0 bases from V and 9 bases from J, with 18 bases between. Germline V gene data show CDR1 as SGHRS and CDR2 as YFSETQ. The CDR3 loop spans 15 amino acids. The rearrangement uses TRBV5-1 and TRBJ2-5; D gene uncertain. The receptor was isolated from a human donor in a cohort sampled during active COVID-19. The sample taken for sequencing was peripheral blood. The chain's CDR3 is CASSLAPDGSAAQYF. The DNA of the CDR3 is TGCGCCAGCAGCTTGGCCCCAGACGGTTCCGCGGCCCAGTACTTC.